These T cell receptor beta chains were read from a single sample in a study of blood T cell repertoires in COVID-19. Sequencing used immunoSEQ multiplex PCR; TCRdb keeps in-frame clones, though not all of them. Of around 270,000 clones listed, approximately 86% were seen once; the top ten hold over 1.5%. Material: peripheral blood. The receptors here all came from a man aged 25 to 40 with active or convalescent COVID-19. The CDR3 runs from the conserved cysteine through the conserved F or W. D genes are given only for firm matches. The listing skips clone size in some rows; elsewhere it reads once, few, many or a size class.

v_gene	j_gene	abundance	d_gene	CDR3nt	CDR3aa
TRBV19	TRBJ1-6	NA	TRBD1	TGTGCCAGTAGTAAGGACAGGGGAGATTCACCCCTCCACTTT	CASSKDRGDSPLHF
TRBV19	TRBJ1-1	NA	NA	TGTGCCAGTAGTATATTGGCGGTGAACACTGAAGCTTTCTTT	CASSILAVNTEAFF
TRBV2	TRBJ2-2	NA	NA	TGTGCCAGCAGTGAAGATCTCTCTCCCTCCGGGGAGCTGTTTTTT	CASSEDLSPSGELFF
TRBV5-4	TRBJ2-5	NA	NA	TGTGCCAGCAGTCCCAGCGGAGGAGAGACCCAGTACTTC	CASSPSGGETQYF
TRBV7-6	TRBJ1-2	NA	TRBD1	TGTGCCAGCAGCCAAAGACAGGGGCCTCGGGACTATGGCTACACCTTC	CASSQRQGPRDYGYTF
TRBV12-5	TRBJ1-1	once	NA	TGTGCTAGTGGCCCTCCTTTGGAGTTGAACACTGAAGCTTTCTTT	CASGPPLELNTEAFF
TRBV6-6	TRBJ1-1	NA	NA	TGTGCCAGCAGCTCCGGTCAGGGCAATAAAGAAGCTTTCTTT	CASSSGQGNKEAFF
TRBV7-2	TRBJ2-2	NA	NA	TGTGCCAGCAGCGTCCGGGACTCCAACACCGGGGAGCTGTTTTTT	CASSVRDSNTGELFF
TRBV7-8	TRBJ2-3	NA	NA	TGTGCCAGCAGCTTAGGCAGCCGCGGGTTTCACACAGATACGCAGTATTTT	CASSLGSRGFHTDTQYF
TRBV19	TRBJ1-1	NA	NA	TGTGCCAGTAGCCCCCTCCGGGGGGCGCGGACTGAAGCTTTCTTT	CASSPLRGARTEAFF
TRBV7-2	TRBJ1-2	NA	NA	TGTGCCAGCAGCTTAGGATCAGGGTGGGGCCAGGGCGGCTATGGCTACACCTTC	CASSLGSGWGQGGYGYTF